The source of this T cell receptor beta chain is a study of blood T cells in healthy people across ages. This CDR3 is 10 amino acids long. Trimming removed 10 bases at V and 5 bases at J, with 8 bases between. Germline V gives CDR1 MNHEY, CDR2 SVGAGI. As to this clonotype: Its antigen is undetermined.

Study observations and caveats: A strong correlation was found between TCR beta diversity and the percentage of naive T cells.

Through a sample-barcoded 5' primer and a J-beta primer mix, a second PCR was run for 7 to 11 cycles. No fewer than 3 million CDR3-containing paired-end reads came from each sample. TCRdb reprocessed the 5' RACE reads via MiXCR and lists one record per CDR3 protein. The sample includes around 1,800,000 distinct CDR3 sequences, roughly two fifths seen only once; the top ten take more than 20%. The sequence came from a human donor in good health. Sequencing was carried out using blood. The gene calls are TRBV6-5 and TRBJ1-1, with D unresolved. The CDR3 spells CATLGTEAFF. The CDR3, as DNA: TGTGCCACCCTAGGGACTGAAGCTTTCTTT.